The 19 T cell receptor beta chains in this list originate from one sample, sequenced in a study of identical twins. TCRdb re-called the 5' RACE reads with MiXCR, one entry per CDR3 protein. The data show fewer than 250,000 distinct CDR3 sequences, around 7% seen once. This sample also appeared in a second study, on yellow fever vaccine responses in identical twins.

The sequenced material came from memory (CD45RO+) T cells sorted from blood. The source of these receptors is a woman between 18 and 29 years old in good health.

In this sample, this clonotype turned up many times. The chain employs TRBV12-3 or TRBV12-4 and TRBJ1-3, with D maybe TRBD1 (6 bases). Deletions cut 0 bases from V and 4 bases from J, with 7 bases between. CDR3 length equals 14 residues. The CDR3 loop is CASSLAQGGNTIYF. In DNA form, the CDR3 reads TGTGCCAGCAGTTTAGCACAGGGAGGAAACACCATATATTTT.

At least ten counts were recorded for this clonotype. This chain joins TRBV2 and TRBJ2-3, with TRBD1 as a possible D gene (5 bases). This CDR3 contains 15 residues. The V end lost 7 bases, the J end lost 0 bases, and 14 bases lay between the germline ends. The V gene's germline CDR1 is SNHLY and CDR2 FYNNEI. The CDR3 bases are TGTGCCAGCACCCGACAGCAAACTAGCACAGATACGCAGTATTTT. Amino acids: CASTRQQTSTDTQYF.

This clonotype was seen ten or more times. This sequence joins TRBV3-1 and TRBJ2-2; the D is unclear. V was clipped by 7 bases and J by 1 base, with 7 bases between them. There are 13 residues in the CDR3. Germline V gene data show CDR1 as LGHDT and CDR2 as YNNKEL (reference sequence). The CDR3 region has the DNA TGTGCCAGCACCCGTTTGAACACCGGGGAGCTGTTTTTT. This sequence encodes CASTRLNTGELFF.

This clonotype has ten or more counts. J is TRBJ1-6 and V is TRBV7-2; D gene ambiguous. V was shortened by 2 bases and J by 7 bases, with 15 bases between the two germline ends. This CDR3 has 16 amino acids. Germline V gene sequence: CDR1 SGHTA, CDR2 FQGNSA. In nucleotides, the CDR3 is TGTGCCAGCAGCTTAAATTTCCGGATGGGAAATTCACCCCTCCACTTT. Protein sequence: CASSLNFRMGNSPLHF.

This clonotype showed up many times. The CDR3 loop reads CASSSPNTEAFF. CDR3 nucleotides: TGTGCCAGCAGTTCCCCGAACACTGAAGCTTTCTTT. The chain links TRBV28 to TRBJ1-1; D uncertain. Deletions cut 4 bases from V and 1 base from J, with 4 bases between. Germline assignment: CDR1 MDHEN and CDR2 SYDVKM. There are 12 residues in the CDR3.

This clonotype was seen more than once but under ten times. The CDR3 sequence: CASSARGTGELFF. In DNA, the CDR3 is TGTGCCAGCAGTGCCAGAGGTACCGGGGAGCTGTTTTTT. The chain uses TRBV6-1 and TRBJ2-2; D gene ambiguous. This CDR3 is 13 amino acids long. V dropped 4 bases and J dropped 5 bases, with 8 bases sitting between them. Germline-derived CDR1 and CDR2 are MNHNS and SASEGT.

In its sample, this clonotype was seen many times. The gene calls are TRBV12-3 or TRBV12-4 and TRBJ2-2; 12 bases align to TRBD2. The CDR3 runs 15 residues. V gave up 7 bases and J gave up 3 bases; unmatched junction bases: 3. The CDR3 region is CASTRTSGDTGELFF. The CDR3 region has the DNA TGTGCCAGCACCCGGACTAGCGGGGACACCGGGGAGCTGTTTTTT.

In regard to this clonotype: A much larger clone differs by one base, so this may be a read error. The CDR3 loop is CASRPGTGQETQYF. DNA for the CDR3: TGTGCCAGCAGACCGGGGACTGGCCAGGAGACCCAGTACTTC. The chain links TRBV12-3 or TRBV12-4 to TRBJ2-5, with a possible D match to TRBD2 (6 bases). The CDR3 is 14 residues long. Trimming took 6 bases from V and 5 from J, leaving 16 bases between them.

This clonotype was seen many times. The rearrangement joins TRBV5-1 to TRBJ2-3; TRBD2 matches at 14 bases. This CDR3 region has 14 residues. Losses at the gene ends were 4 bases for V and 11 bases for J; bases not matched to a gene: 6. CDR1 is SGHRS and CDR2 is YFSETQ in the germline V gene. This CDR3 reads CASSLRTSGGQQYF. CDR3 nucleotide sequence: TGCGCCAGCAGCCTCCGGACTAGCGGGGGGCAGCAGTATTTT.

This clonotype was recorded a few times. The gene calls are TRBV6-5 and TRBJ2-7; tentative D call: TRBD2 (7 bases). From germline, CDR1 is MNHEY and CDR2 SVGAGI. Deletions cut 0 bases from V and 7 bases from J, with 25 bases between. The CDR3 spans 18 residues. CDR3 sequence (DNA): TGTGCCAGCAGTTACTCGAAATTGCGGGGGCAGCCGGCGGGGGAGCAGTACTTC. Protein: CASSYSKLRGQPAGEQYF.

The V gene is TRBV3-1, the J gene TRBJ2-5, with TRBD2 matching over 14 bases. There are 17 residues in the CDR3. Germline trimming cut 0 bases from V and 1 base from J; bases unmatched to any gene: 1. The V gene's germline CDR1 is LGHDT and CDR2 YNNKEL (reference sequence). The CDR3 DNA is TGTGCCAGCAGCCAAGAAGGGACTAGCGGGGGCCAAGAGACCCAGTACTTC. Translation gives CASSQEGTSGGQETQYF.

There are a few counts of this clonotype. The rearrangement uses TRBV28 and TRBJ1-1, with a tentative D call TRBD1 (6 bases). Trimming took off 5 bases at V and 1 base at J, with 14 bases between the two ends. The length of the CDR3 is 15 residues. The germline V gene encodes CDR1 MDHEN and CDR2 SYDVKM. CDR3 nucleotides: TGTGCCAGCAGTATTTACGGACAGAGGAACACTGAAGCTTTCTTT. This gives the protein CASSIYGQRNTEAFF.

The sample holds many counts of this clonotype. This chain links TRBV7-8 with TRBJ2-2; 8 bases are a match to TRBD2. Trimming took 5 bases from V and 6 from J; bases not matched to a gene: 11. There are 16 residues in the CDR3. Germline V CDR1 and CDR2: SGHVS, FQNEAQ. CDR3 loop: CASSARGRWLSGELFF. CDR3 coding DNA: TGTGCCAGCAGCGCACGCGGGAGGTGGTTGTCCGGGGAGCTGTTTTTT.

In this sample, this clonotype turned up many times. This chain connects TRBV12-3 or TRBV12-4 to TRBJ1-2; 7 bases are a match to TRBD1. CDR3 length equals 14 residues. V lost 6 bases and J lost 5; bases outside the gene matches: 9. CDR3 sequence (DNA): TGTGCCAGCAGCCCCCGGACAGGTGGTTATGGCTACACCTTC. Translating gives CASSPRTGGYGYTF.

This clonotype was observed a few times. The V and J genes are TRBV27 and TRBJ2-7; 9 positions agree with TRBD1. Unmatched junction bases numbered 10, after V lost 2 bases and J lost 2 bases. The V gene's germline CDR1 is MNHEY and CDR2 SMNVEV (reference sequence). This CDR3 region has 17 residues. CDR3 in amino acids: CASSLKGRTGVPYEQYV. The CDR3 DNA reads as TGTGCCAGCAGTTTAAAGGGGCGGACAGGGGTACCCTACGAGCAGTACGTC.

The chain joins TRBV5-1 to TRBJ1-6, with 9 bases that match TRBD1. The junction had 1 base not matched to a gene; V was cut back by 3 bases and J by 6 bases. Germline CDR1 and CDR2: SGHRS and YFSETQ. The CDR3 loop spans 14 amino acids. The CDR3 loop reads CASSWDRANSPLHF. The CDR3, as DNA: TGCGCCAGCAGCTGGGACAGGGCTAATTCACCCCTCCACTTT.

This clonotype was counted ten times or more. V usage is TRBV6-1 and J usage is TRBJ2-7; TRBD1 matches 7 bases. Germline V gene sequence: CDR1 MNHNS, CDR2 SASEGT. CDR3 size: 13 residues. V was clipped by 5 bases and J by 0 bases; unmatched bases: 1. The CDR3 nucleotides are TGTGCCAGCAGTCGACAGGGCTCCTACGAGCAGTACGTC. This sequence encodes CASSRQGSYEQYV.

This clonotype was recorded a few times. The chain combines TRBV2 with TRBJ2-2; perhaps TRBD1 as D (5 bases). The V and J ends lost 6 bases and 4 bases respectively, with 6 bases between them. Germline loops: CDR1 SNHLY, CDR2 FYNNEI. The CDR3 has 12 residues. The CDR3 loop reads CASRDSTGELFF. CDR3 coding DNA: TGTGCCAGCAGAGACAGCACCGGGGAGCTGTTTTTT.

CDR3 sequence reads: CASRRTGSTDTQYF. CDR3 bases: TGTGCCAGCAGGAGGACAGGGTCCACAGATACGCAGTATTTT. The V call is TRBV6-1, the J call TRBJ2-3, with 8 bases that match TRBD1. J lost 2 bases, V lost 6 bases, and 4 bases had no gene match. The germline CDR1 and CDR2 sequences are MNHNS and SASEGT. This CDR3 region has 14 residues.